These 9 T cell receptor beta chains share one sample of origin, sequenced in a study of OX40 agonist ivuxolimab in advanced cancers. The repertoire was sequenced with immunoSEQ multiplex PCR; TCRdb's copy has only in-frame clones and lacks some. Among under 140,000 clones listed, roughly 87% were seen once. Material: CD4+ or CD8+ T cells sorted from blood, obtained in a trial of the OX40 agonist ivuxolimab. These TCRs come from an adult with an advanced solid tumor such as melanoma, head and neck, liver or kidney cancer.

This chain connects TRBV21-1 to TRBJ2-2; TRBD2, the table's D call, lacks a check against the DNA. TRBV21-1 is a known pseudogene. The CDR3 runs to 14 residues. CDR3: CASTTGGNAGELFF. The CDR3 nucleotides are TGTGCCAGCACTACGGGCGGGAACGCCGGGGAGCTGTTTTTT.

This clone came up once. This chain uses TRBV9 with TRBJ2-1; 11 bases are shared with TRBD2. With 6 bases clipped from V and 4 bases from J, the junction kept 6 bases outside the gene matches. Germline V CDR1 and CDR2: SGDLS, YYNGEE. There are 15 residues in the CDR3. The CDR3 DNA follows: TGTGCCAGCACCGAGACTAGCGGGGCTTACAATGAGCAGTTCTTC. As protein: CASTETSGAYNEQFF.

The rearrangement joins TRBV19 to TRBJ2-1; the match to TRBD1 covers 12 bases. CDR1 and CDR2 from the germline V gene are LNHDA and SQIVND (reference sequence). V lost 5 bases and J lost 7; bases outside the gene matches: 9. The CDR3 length is 16 residues. As DNA, the CDR3 is TGTGCCAGTAGTCCCACCGGGACAGGGGGCGGGAATGAGCAGTTCTTC. Amino acid sequence: CASSPTGTGGGNEQFF.

The rearrangement links TRBV20-1 to TRBJ1-1; D unresolved. The CDR3 is 10 amino acids. Trimming left V 4 bases short and J 9 bases short, with 9 bases between. CDR1 DFQATT and CDR2 SNEGSKA come from the germline V gene (reference sequence). CDR3 sequence reads: CSAIRVKAFF. In nucleotides, the CDR3 is TGCAGTGCTATACGGGTGAAAGCTTTCTTT.

V usage is TRBV25-1 and J usage is TRBJ1-1; TRBD1 agrees at 10 bases. This CDR3 is 14 amino acids long. The ends lost 3 bases at V and 8 bases at J; junction bases unmatched: 6. The germline V gene encodes CDR1 MGHDK and CDR2 SYGVNS. The CDR3 here is CASSERTGGAEAFF. The CDR3 DNA reads TGTGCCAGCAGTGAGAGGACAGGGGGGGCGGAAGCTTTCTTT.

The chain employs TRBV15 and TRBJ2-7; no clear D. Per the germline V gene, CDR1 is LNHNV and CDR2 is YYDKDF (reference sequence). The V and J ends lost 0 bases and 12 bases respectively, with 15 bases between them. This CDR3 is built from 13 residues. The CDR3 DNA reads TGTGCCACCAGCAGAGATTCGGAATCAACGGGGTACTTC. Its protein product is CATSRDSESTGYF.

The chain carries TRBV10-3 and TRBJ2-5; TRBD1 matches 9 bases. V was clipped by 2 bases and J by 3 bases; unmatched bases: 10. This CDR3 spans 17 amino acids. In germline, CDR1 is ENHRY, CDR2 SYGVKD. CDR3 sequence (DNA): TGTGCCATCAGTGAGGCCCGGGGACAGGGTAAGGAAGAGACCCAGTACTTC. It specifies CAISEARGQGKEETQYF.

V usage is TRBV27 and J usage is TRBJ1-2; D might be TRBD1 (5 bases). Germline V gene data show CDR1 as MNHEY and CDR2 as SMNVEV (reference sequence). V dropped 6 bases and J dropped 4 bases, with 24 bases sitting between them. There are 17 residues in the CDR3. Written as DNA, the CDR3 is TGTGCCAGCAGACCAACGTGGGGGGTAGTGGAGGCCTATGGCTACACCTTC. Translating it yields CASRPTWGVVEAYGYTF.

The table lists this clone with a few counts. The J gene is TRBJ2-3, the V gene TRBV18; D is uncertain. Germline V lookup: CDR1 KGHSH, CDR2 LQKENI. V gave up 3 bases and J gave up 2 bases, with 15 bases separating them. The CDR3 is 16 amino acids. CDR3 loop: CASSPGKDLNTDTQYF. The CDR3 DNA reads as TGTGCCAGCTCACCGGGGAAGGACCTTAACACAGATACGCAGTATTTT.